This T cell receptor (beta chain) was found in a study of CD8+ T cells in alopecia areata. Remarks on this clone: Antigen specificity is unknown.

cDNA serving as the sequencing template came from extracted, reverse transcribed RNA. Here immunoSEQ multiplex PCR was the method, and the copy in TCRdb shows in-frame clones only, minus some. The sample records about 160,000 clones, around three fifths being singletons. Study-wide findings and caveats: In lesional scalp, particularly from alopecia totalis/universalis, clonality was higher than in normal scalp.

V gave up 6 bases and J gave up 0 bases; unmatched junction bases: 1. Germline V gene data show CDR1 as LNHDA and CDR2 as SQIVND (reference sequence). CDR3 length: 17 amino acids. Treatment noted: oral pan-JAK inhibitor, 5-10 mg twice daily. The V call is TRBV19, the J call TRBJ2-6; 14 bases are a match to TRBD2. The sequence was obtained from a human donor with alopecia areata. Specimen: CD4+ T cells sorted from blood, collected at week 24, from a patient treated with tofacitinib. CDR3 in amino acids: CASSGLAGGSGANVLTF. Written as DNA, the CDR3 is TGTGCCAGTAGCGGACTAGCGGGGGGCTCTGGGGCCAACGTCCTGACTTTC.